The T cell receptor (beta chain) described here comes from a study of blood T cells in healthy people across ages. A J-beta primer mix and a sample-barcoded 5' primer were used in a second PCR of roughly 7 to 12 cycles. TCRdb re-called the 5' RACE reads with MiXCR, one entry per CDR3 protein. The top ten clones hold around 15% of a sample with approximately 880,000 distinct CDR3 sequences, 45% to 50% of them seen once. This receptor was obtained from a young man in good health. Sequenced sample: blood.

For the CDR3, the DNA is TGTGCCAGCAGTGACACCTTCGGACAGGGCTCCTACGAGCAGTACTTC. The encoded protein is CASSDTFGQGSYEQYF. The gene calls are TRBV6-1 and TRBJ2-4, with 8 bases matching TRBD1. Near its end, the DNA agrees better with TRBJ2-7, so the J call may be wrong. The CDR3 is 16 amino acids. CDR1 is MNHNS and CDR2 is SASEGT in the germline V gene.